Each of the 3 T cell receptor beta chains below was sequenced from the same sample in a study of T cell responses to AZD1222 COVID-19 vaccine. Assay: immunoSEQ multiplex PCR; the TCRdb copy retains only in-frame clones and omits some. The sample includes roughly 140,000 clones, under 95% seen only once; the top ten take 3% to 4%. This material consisted of peripheral blood, taken 28 days after the second AZD1222 dose. These receptors all come from an adult who received the AZD1222 COVID-19 vaccine.

This clone was recorded once. The chain employs TRBV5-1 and TRBJ1-2; D not certain. CDR1 is SGHRS, CDR2 YFSETQ, per germline. Trimming left V 0 bases short and J 7 bases short, with 13 bases between. There are 14 residues in the CDR3. CDR3: CASSLGFEFRGYTF. The CDR3, as DNA: TGCGCCAGCAGCTTGGGGTTCGAGTTTCGTGGCTACACCTTC.

The chain combines TRBV28 with TRBJ1-2; D remains unclear. The germline V gene has CDR1 MDHEN and CDR2 SYDVKM. CDR3 length equals 14 residues. V lost 8 bases, J lost 5 bases, and 18 bases lay in between. The CDR3 loop is CASRAARVVYGYTF. The CDR3 DNA sequence: TGTGCCAGCCGAGCCGCCCGCGTGGTATATGGCTACACCTTC.

The chain has TRBV18 and TRBJ2-7; D is unresolved. From germline, CDR1 is KGHSH and CDR2 LQKENI. Trimming pared 3 bases from V and 3 bases from J, leaving 12 bases between. This CDR3 region has 14 residues. The CDR3 reads CASSPPEINYEQYF. The DNA of the CDR3 is TGTGCCAGCTCACCCCCGGAGATTAACTACGAGCAGTACTTC. Filled out from reference TRBV18 and TRBJ2-7, the complete variable domain reads NAGVMQNPRHLVRRRGQEARLRCSPMKGHSHVYWYRQLPEEGLKFMVYLQKENIIDESGMPKERFSAEFPKEGPSILRIQQVVRGDSAAYFCASSPPEINYEQYFGPGTRLTVT.